This T cell receptor (beta chain) was recorded in a study of blood T cell repertoires in COVID-19. Across the whole study: Donors in the United States, Italy and Spain gave samples during acute or convalescent COVID-19.

Patients of the Seattle cohort, enrolled during active infection, were followed longitudinally. This CDR3 has 15 residues. Germline values: CDR1 LNHDA, CDR2 SQIVND (reference sequence). J was trimmed by 4 bases and V by 5 bases; bases with no gene match: 5. This table comes from immunoSEQ multiplex PCR, and its TCRdb copy is limited to in-frame clones, with some not included. The sample holds approximately 110,000 clones, approximately 74% seen once. The sample comprised peripheral blood. This sequence joins TRBV19 and TRBJ2-7; 13 positions match TRBD2. The sequence came from a man aged 80 or over with COVID-19, enrolled during active disease. The CDR3 loop is CASSVPGLAGYEQYF. The CDR3 nucleotides are TGTGCCAGTAGTGTCCCGGGACTAGCGGGGTACGAGCAGTACTTC.